The source of this TCR beta chain is a study of shared clonotypes between healthy human individuals (dated by TCRdb to the early 2020s). Study-wide context: The cohort included three men and a couple of women between 18 and 49 years of age. Per donor, leukapheresis produced somewhere between about 0.94 and 9 billion PBMCs. Blood TCR repertoires of five healthy adults were deeply sequenced to estimate repertoire size and the extent of clonotype sharing between individuals. Libraries were prepared and TCR repertoires were sequenced by different laboratories using diverse techniques, in order to increase sequencing depth and limit assay-specific biases. For each donor, three plates each were used for CD4 naive and CD4 memory, two plates were used for CD8 naive, and one plate was used for CD8 memory.

The investigation overall reported the following: Naive subsets generally had larger estimated clonotype richness than memory subsets did. The small number of donors limited the genetic and exposure-history diversity represented. Approximately 5% of naive CD4, around 4% of naive CD8, about 2.1% of memory CD4, and about 0.4% of memory CD8 clonotypes were shared across several donors. Compared with non-shared clonotypes, clonotypes shared by all four sorted-subset donors had higher generation probabilities. Sampling was limited to blood, and TCR repertoires in tissue likely differ from TCR repertoires in blood. Based on pairwise subsampling, the degree of clonotype sharing among donors was expected to be affected by sequencing depth. Even with the large sequencing depth, rarefaction of the sorted-subset datasets indicated that sequencing was incomplete.

This clone has a single count. It has no known antigen specificity. No per-base quality is available; no much larger clone lies one base away. The donors were healthy, HIV-negative adults with no recently reported acute infections or vaccinations. Every donor was a Caucasian adult living in Nashville, Tennessee, USA. Magnetic negative selection was used to enrich CD4+ T cells, after which naive cells were positively selected on CD45RA and the negative fraction became the memory subset. Blood was obtained by leukapheresis, after which PBMCs were separated by Ficoll-Histopaque density gradient centrifugation and cryopreserved in liquid nitrogen vapor phase. Analytical flow cytometry was used to check the purity and quantity of every magnetically sorted T cell population. Genomic DNA was isolated from each sorted fraction and quantified by UV absorbance on a Nanodrop 2000c. TCR CDR3 regions were amplified from genomic DNA by multiplex PCR using the deep immunoSEQ assay. Genomic DNA extracted from each cell subset was distributed evenly over all wells of several immunoSEQ 96-well plates, and each plate served as one replicate. For sorted subsets, approximately 190 ng of genomic DNA, equivalent to some 30,000 T cell genomes, went into each replicate PCR. Purified libraries were measured with a Qubit 3.0 fluorometer, size-checked on a Bioanalyzer 2100, and measured again with the KAPA Library Quantification kit. Each immunoSEQ 96-well plate was sequenced on its own single-read 150-cycle Illumina NextSeq 550 flow cell. The authors' analysis ran thus. Because the immunoSEQ output included only junctional sequences and no quality scores, the filtering could not be the same as the filtering used for full-length reads. To assign V/J genes and CDR3, sequences were annotated using PyIR, a Python wrapper for IgBLAST v1.9, with IMGT germline references. Reads were removed for weak V/J assignments (E-value above 1e-6), missing CDR3, stop codons, out-of-frame junctions, or ambiguous translated residues. V3J clonotypes were defined by identical inferred V gene, J gene, and CDR3 amino acid sequence. The percentage overlap between two repertoires was calculated by dividing the number of shared unique clonotypes by the size of the smaller repertoire. RTK rarefaction, the Chao1 estimator, and Recon v2.1 estimates of unobserved clonotypes were used to assess repertoire richness. For all TCRbeta clonotypes obtained by the gDNA method from a few donors, generation probabilities were computed with OLGA. The table was pulled from immuneACCESS by TCRdb, which kept in-frame rearrangements only. Such tables lose some clones; where checked, under half of the loss comes from unresolved V genes, and the rest has no known cause. V, J and clone size are taken as reported in that table, and D and trimming were inferred from the DNA itself. The sample profile shows about 2.4 million clones; about 92% of them were found once. The top ten constitute more than 0.12% of the sample.

From the germline V gene, CDR1 is SGHRS and CDR2 is YFSETQ. From the cysteine up to the phenylalanine, the CDR3 has a length of 15 residues. Left in the record is the CDR3 DNA by itself, 45 bases read in frame from the first base. V loses 5 bases of germline sequence and J loses 2 bases, and the interval between the two ends is 15 bases. The TCR was taken from a man younger than 30 in good health. This receptor chain uses TRBV5-1 and TRBJ2-3; matching of 6 bases hints at TRBD1 as the D gene. Material for sequencing was naive CD4+ T cells sorted from blood. This specimen's cell subset or site label, per the study, means: CD45RA+ positively selected. The sequenced DNA is TGCGCCAGCAGTGAGAGGGGGACCCCCACAGATACGCAGTATTTT. Its amino acids are CASSERGTPTDTQYF.